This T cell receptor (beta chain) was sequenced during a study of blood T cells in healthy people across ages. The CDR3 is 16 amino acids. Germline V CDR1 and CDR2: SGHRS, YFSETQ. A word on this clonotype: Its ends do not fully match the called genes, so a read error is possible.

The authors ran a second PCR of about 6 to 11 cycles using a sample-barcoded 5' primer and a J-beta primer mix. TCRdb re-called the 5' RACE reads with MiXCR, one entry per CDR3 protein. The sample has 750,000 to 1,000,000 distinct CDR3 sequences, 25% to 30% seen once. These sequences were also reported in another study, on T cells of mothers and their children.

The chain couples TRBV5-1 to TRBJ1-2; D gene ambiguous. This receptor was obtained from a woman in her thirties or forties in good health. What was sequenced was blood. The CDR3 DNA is TGCGCCAGCAGCTGGGTTGGCCGGCAGCCTAACTATGACTACACCTTC. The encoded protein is CASSWVGRQPNYDYTF.